The 20 T cell receptor beta chains below come from one sample, sequenced in a study of blood T cells in healthy people across ages. It was with a sample-barcoded 5' primer and a J-beta primer mix that a second PCR of roughly 7 to 12 cycles was run. TCRdb reprocessed the 5' RACE reads with MiXCR, giving one entry per CDR3 protein. Among some 940,000 distinct CDR3 sequences listed, about 27% were seen once. This sample also appeared in a second study, on T cells of mothers and their children.

Material for sequencing was blood. Every receptor here comes from a woman aged 40 to 50 in good health.

This clonotype has only a few counts. The rearrangement uses TRBV9 and TRBJ2-3, with 12 bases that match TRBD2. J was trimmed by 6 bases and V by 4 bases; bases with no gene match: 12. This CDR3 is built from 17 residues. Germline CDR1 and CDR2: SGDLS and YYNGEE. The CDR3 DNA follows: TGTGCCAGCAGCCGTCCACTAGCGGGGGGATGGGAGGATACGCAGTATTTT. It specifies CASSRPLAGGWEDTQYF.

The CDR3 nucleotides are TGTGCCAGCAGCTTAGGGGCGACCTCTTTAGCTATCTACAATGAGCAGTTCTTC. As protein: CASSLGATSLAIYNEQFF. This sequence joins TRBV11-2 and TRBJ2-1; D is unclear. This CDR3 comprises 18 residues. In germline, CDR1 is SGHAT, CDR2 FQNNGV. V was shortened by 1 base and J by 3 bases, with 19 bases between the two germline ends.

This clonotype was picked up many times. The V call is TRBV11-2, the J call TRBJ2-5; D uncertain. This CDR3 has 12 amino acids. Trimming stripped 1 base from V and 5 bases from J, with 5 bases between. The V gene's germline CDR1 is SGHAT and CDR2 FQNNGV. DNA for the CDR3: TGTGCCAGCAGCTTAGTCTGGGAGACCCAGTACTTC. Translating it yields CASSLVWETQYF.

This clonotype was counted a few times. The V call is TRBV4-3, the J call TRBJ2-1; 10 nucleotides align to TRBD2. The germline CDR1 and CDR2 sequences are LGHNA and YSLEER. The junction had 7 bases not matched to a gene; V was cut back by 0 bases and J by 8 bases. CDR3 length: 16 residues. CDR3 DNA: TGCGCCAGCAGCCAAGAACGGCTAGCGGGGGAGGATGAGCAGTTCTTC. It yields the protein CASSQERLAGEDEQFF.

As for this clonotype: The junction differs from germline at one of its ends, possibly a read error. V usage is TRBV25-1 and J usage is TRBJ2-7, with D perhaps TRBD1 (5 bases). Germline V gives CDR1 MGHDK, CDR2 SYGVNS. The CDR3 extends over 13 amino acids. CDR3 coding DNA: TGTGCCAGCTCCTTTTCCCAGGGCTACGAGCAGGACTTC. Amino acids: CASSFSQGYEQDF.

In DNA, the CDR3 is TGTGCCAGCAGCGTAGGGACTAGCGGGGGTTTGAATGAGCAGTTCTTC. Encoded protein: CASSVGTSGGLNEQFF. J is TRBJ2-1 and V is TRBV7-3; 14 bases agree with TRBD2. The trim removed 5 bases at V and 7 bases at J, leaving 7 bases unmatched. The CDR3 extends over 16 amino acids. The V gene's germline CDR1 is SGHTA and CDR2 FQGTGA.

V gene TRBV6-6 combines with J gene TRBJ2-4; possibly TRBD1 for D (6 bases). CDR3 size: 15 residues. Germline V lookup: CDR1 MNHNY, CDR2 SVGAGI (reference sequence). V lost 5 bases, J lost 13 bases, and 24 bases lay in between. The CDR3 coding sequence is TGTGCCAGCAGTCCTCAGGGGAGTACCTACAGTGAGCAGTACTTC. It encodes CASSPQGSTYSEQYF.

This clonotype turned up a few times. J is TRBJ2-7 and V is TRBV6-1, with TRBD2 matching over 7 bases. The length of the CDR3 is 15 residues. Germline loops: CDR1 MNHNS, CDR2 SASEGT. V gave up 6 bases and J gave up 3 bases; unmatched junction bases: 11. The CDR3 loop reads CASRSRLAVNYEQYF. The CDR3 nucleotides read TGTGCCAGCAGGAGTAGACTAGCTGTTAACTACGAGCAGTACTTC.

The chain recombines TRBV5-5 with TRBJ1-1; maybe TRBD1 (6 bases). This CDR3 contains 15 residues. Trimming cost V 0 bases and J 4 bases, with 13 bases left between them. Germline V gene data show CDR1 as SGHKS and CDR2 as YYEKEE (reference sequence). The DNA for the CDR3 is TGTGCCAGCAGCTTGGACAGGGCATGGACCACTGAAGCTTTCTTT. This sequence encodes CASSLDRAWTTEAFF.

This clonotype was picked up a small number of times. The CDR3 coding sequence is TGCAGTGCAGGGGACCTTGACACTGAAGCTTTCTTT. Translated: CSAGDLDTEAFF. The V gene is TRBV20-1, the J gene TRBJ1-1, with D tentatively TRBD1 (5 bases). The CDR3 is 12 amino acids. Per the germline V gene, CDR1 is DFQATT and CDR2 is SNEGSKA (reference sequence). Trimming shortened V by 6 bases and J by 3 bases, and 11 bases separated the two germline ends.

V usage is TRBV7-6 and J usage is TRBJ1-6; 9 bases are a match to TRBD1. In germline, CDR1 is SGHVS, CDR2 FNYEAQ. V gave up 2 bases and J gave up 8 bases; unmatched junction bases: 13. The CDR3 spans 18 residues. CDR3 sequence (DNA): TGTGCCAGCAGCTTAAGGACAGGGGAAGCCCCTTTAGATTCACCCCTCCACTTT. This gives the protein CASSLRTGEAPLDSPLHF. Based on the CDR3 plus reference TRBV7-6 and TRBJ1-6, the full variable domain is GAGVSQSPRYKVTKRGQDVALRCDPISGHVSLYWYRQALGQGPEFLTYFNYEAQQDKSGLPNDRFSAERPEGSISTLTIQRTEQRDSAMYRCASSLRTGEAPLDSPLHFGNGTRLTVT.

This clonotype was counted many times. The genes are TRBV6-5 and TRBJ2-7; D could derive from TRBD1 or TRBD2 (6 bases each). With 4 bases removed from V and 7 bases from J, the gap between germline ends came to 17 bases. Germline CDR1 MNHEY, CDR2 SVGAGI. The CDR3 is 14 amino acids. Written as DNA, the CDR3 is TGTGCCAGCAGTTTCCGAGGAGGGGGTGGAGAGCAGTACTTC. It codes for CASSFRGGGGEQYF.

The J gene is TRBJ1-5, the V gene TRBV28, with TRBD1 as a possible D gene (5 bases). CDR3 length equals 15 residues. V lost 4 bases to trimming and J lost 0 bases, with 10 bases between them. CDR1 is MDHEN, CDR2 SYDVKM, per germline. The chain's CDR3 is CASSYGTDSNQPQHF. CDR3 sequence (DNA): TGTGCCAGCAGTTATGGGACGGATAGCAATCAGCCCCAGCATTTT.

Of note for this clonotype: Given a much more abundant clone one base away, this may be a read error. The chain links TRBV29-1 to TRBJ2-3; D may be TRBD1 (6 bases). CDR1 is SQVTM and CDR2 is ANQGSEA in the germline V gene. This CDR3 spans 14 amino acids. With 8 bases removed from V and 9 bases from J, the gap between germline ends came to 24 bases. The CDR3 DNA is TGCAGCTCCTTGAGGAGCCCGACAGGCAAGACGCAGTATTTT. Amino acid sequence: CSSLRSPTGKTQYF.

This clonotype was counted a few times. This clone may be a read error of a much larger clone one base away. The genes are TRBV28 and TRBJ2-7; D might be TRBD1 (5 bases). The ends were cut back, 6 bases at V and 3 bases at J, with 12 bases in the middle. Germline-derived CDR1 and CDR2 are MDHEN and SYDVKM. CDR3 length: 13 amino acids. The CDR3 region has the DNA TGTGCCAGCAGCCTGAACCAGGGCTACGAGCAGTACTTC. Its protein is CASSLNQGYEQYF.

This clonotype occurred a few times. It may be a read error: a sequence one base away is much more abundant. The chain combines TRBV20-1 with TRBJ2-7, with D hard to call. Germline V CDR1 and CDR2: DFQATT, SNEGSKA (reference sequence). V lost 5 bases to trimming and J lost 5 bases, with 19 bases between them. This CDR3 spans 14 amino acids. CDR3 protein: CSARRTHRLDEQYF. The DNA of the CDR3 is TGCAGTGCTCGCCGGACCCATCGGCTGGACGAGCAGTACTTC.

As to this clonotype: One base away lies a much larger clone, so this may be a sequencing read error. V and J are TRBV7-9 and TRBJ2-1; possible D gene TRBD2, 6 bases. Germline values: CDR1 SEHNR, CDR2 FQNEAQ (reference sequence). Deletions cut 1 base from V and 13 bases from J, with 14 bases between. The CDR3 runs 13 residues. Written as DNA, the CDR3 is TGTGCCAGCAGCTTAGAGAGTGGGGGGACCCAGTTCTTC. The encoded protein is CASSLESGGTQFF.

The chain combines TRBV6-5 with TRBJ1-2; 12 nucleotides align to TRBD1. This CDR3 is built from 16 residues. CDR1 is MNHEY and CDR2 is SVGAGI in the germline V gene. Trimming at V came to 4 bases and at J to 7 bases, leaving 10 bases not matched to a gene. The CDR3 nucleotides read TGTGCCAGCAGTTTGCAACCGGGACAGGGGGCGCGTGGCTACACCTTC. Its protein is CASSLQPGQGARGYTF.

The V and J genes are TRBV20-1 and TRBJ2-3, with D uncertain. V was shortened by 6 bases and J by 3 bases, with 7 bases between the two germline ends. Per the germline V gene, CDR1 is DFQATT and CDR2 is SNEGSKA (reference sequence). The CDR3 length is 11 residues. This CDR3 is CSADSTDTQYF. CDR3 in DNA: TGCAGTGCGGATTCGACAGATACGCAGTATTTT.

Many counts were recorded for this clonotype. The chain couples TRBV7-2 to TRBJ1-6; D gene uncertain. The length of the CDR3 is 15 residues. V was pared by 5 bases and J by 8 bases, with 16 bases between. Germline V lookup: CDR1 SGHTA, CDR2 FQGNSA. CDR3 loop: CASSARRTEDSPLHF. DNA of the CDR3: TGTGCCAGCAGCGCCAGGCGGACGGAGGATTCACCCCTCCACTTT.